The subject of this entry is one TCR beta chain. What it binds is not known. As for the donors, each was a healthy bone marrow donor. The data are from a study of cytomegalovirus exposure and HLA in healthy donors. Regarding the study as a whole: Clonal expansion was found to be greater in HLA-associated TCR beta chains than in equally common others in a later analysis. The classifier reportedly diagnosed cytomegalovirus status with high specificity and sensitivity.

The V end was cut by 5 bases, the J end by 6 bases, with 17 bases between. CDR3 size: 14 residues. The germline V gene encodes CDR1 SGHNT and CDR2 YYREEE (reference sequence). PCR involved 60 Vbeta and 13 Jbeta primers. Produced via immunoSEQ multiplex PCR; TCRdb's table is partial and in-frame only. This table has about 90,000 clones, roughly 71% appearing once. The sequence was obtained from a woman between 18 and 29 years old in good health and CMV-seropositive. The chain has TRBV5-4 and TRBJ1-2; D is perhaps TRBD1 (5 bases). The sequenced sample was PBMCs. DNA of the CDR3: TGTGCCAGCAGATTGCCGTCAGGGATAGATGGCTACACCTTC. Its translation: CASRLPSGIDGYTF.